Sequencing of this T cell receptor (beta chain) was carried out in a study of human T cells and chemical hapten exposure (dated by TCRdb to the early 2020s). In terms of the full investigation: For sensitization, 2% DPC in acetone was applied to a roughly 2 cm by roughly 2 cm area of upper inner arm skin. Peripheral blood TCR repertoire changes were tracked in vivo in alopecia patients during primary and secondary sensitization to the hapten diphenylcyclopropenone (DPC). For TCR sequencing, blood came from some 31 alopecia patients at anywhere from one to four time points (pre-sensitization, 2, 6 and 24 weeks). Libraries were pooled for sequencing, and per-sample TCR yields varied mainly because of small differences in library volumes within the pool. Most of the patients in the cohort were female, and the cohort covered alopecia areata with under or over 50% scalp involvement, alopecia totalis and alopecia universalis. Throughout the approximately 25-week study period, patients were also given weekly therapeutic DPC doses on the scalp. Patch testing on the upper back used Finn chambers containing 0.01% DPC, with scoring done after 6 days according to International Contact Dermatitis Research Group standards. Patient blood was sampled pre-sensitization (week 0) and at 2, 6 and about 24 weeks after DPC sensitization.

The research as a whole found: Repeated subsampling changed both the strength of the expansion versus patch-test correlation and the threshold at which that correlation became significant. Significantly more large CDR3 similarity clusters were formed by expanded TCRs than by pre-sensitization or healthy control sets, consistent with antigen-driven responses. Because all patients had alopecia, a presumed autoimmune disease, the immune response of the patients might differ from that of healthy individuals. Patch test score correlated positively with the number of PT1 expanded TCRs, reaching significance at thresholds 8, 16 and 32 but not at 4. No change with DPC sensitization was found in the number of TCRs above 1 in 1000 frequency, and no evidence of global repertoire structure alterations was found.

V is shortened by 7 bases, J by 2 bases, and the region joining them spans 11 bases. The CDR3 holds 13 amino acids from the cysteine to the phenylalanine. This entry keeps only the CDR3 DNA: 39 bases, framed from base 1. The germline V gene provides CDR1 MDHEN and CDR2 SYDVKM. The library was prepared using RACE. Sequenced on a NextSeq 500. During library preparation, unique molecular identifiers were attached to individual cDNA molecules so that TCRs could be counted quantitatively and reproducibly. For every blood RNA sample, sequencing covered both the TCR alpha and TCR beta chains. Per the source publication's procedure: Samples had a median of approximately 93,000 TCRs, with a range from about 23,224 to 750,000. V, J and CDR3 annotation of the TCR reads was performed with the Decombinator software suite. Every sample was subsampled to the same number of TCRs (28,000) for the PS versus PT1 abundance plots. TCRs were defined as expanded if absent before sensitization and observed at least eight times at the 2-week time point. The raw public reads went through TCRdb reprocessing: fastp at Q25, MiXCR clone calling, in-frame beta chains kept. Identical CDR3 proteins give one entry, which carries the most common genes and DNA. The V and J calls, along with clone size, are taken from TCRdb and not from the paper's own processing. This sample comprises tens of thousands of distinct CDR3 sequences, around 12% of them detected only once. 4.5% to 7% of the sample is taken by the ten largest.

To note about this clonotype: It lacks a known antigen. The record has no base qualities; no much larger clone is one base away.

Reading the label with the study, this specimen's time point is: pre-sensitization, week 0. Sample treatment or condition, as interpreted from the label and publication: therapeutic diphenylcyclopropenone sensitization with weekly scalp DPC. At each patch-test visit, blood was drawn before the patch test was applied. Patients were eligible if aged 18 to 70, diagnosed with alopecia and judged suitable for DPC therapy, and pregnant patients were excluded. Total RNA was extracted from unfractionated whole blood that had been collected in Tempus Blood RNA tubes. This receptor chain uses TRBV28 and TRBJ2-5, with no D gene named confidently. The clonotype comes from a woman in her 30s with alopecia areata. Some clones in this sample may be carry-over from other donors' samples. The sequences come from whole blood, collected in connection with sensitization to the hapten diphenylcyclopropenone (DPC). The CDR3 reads CASTNYGQETQYF. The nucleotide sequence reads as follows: TGTGCCAGCACCAACTATGGGCAAGAGACCCAGTACTTC.